The 22 T cell receptor beta chains reported below all come from one sample, sequenced in a study of CD8 T cells in Susac syndrome. Reverse transcription of roughly 0.45 to 1 ug RNA was performed with random hexamers. TCRdb independently ran MiXCR on the immunoSEQ multiplex PCR reads; one entry per CDR3 protein. The repertoire holds about 140,000 distinct CDR3 sequences, with approximately 95% as singletons. Sequencing used CD4+ T cells from PBMCs. Every receptor here comes from a human donor with Susac syndrome.

The chain combines TRBV21-1 with TRBJ2-5. TRBV21-1 is given as a pseudogene. This CDR3 region has 12 residues. CDR3 region: CASPGVGETQYF. CDR3 DNA: TGTGCCAGCCCAGGAGTAGGAGAGACCCAGTACTTC.

The V and J genes are TRBV7-8 and TRBJ2-3; 9 bases are shared with TRBD2. This CDR3 has 14 amino acids. The germline gives CDR1 SGHVS, CDR2 FQNEAQ. With V trimmed by 4 bases and J by 7 bases, 6 bases remained unmatched. This chain's CDR3 is CASSYSSGVNTQYF. The CDR3 nucleotides are TGTGCCAGCAGCTACTCTAGCGGGGTGAATACGCAGTATTTT.

V and J are TRBV20-1 and TRBJ2-7; D might be TRBD2 (5 bases). The CDR3 loop spans 13 amino acids. Between the trimmed V and J ends, which lost 4 bases and 6 bases, there was a span of 16 bases. Per germline, CDR1 DFQATT and CDR2 SNEGSKA (reference sequence). CDR3 sequence: CSATTSILGEQYF. CDR3 DNA: TGCAGTGCTACTACTAGTATTCTCGGCGAGCAGTACTTC.

The chain couples TRBV12-3 or TRBV12-4 to TRBJ1-2; D is uncertain. Trimming left V 6 bases short and J 5 bases short, with 10 bases between. The CDR3 length is 12 residues. The CDR3 region is CASRTQGYGYTF. The CDR3 DNA reads TGTGCCAGCAGGACCCAAGGGTATGGCTACACCTTC.

The V and J genes are TRBV30 and TRBJ1-2; maybe TRBD1 (5 bases). CDR1 GTSNPN and CDR2 SVGIG come from the germline V gene (reference sequence). The CDR3 loop spans 13 amino acids. V was shortened by 1 base and J by 7 bases, with 13 bases between the two germline ends. CDR3 DNA: TGTGCCTGGAGTGGGATAGAGGGGAGTGGCTACACCTTC. It specifies CAWSGIEGSGYTF.

The chain recombines TRBV3-1 with TRBJ2-2; D ambiguous. V was cut by 6 bases and J by 2 bases, with 4 bases left in between. The CDR3 consists of 12 residues. Per germline, CDR1 LGHDT and CDR2 YNNKEL (reference sequence). This CDR3 is CASRFNTGELFF. Written as DNA, the CDR3 is TGTGCCAGCAGGTTCAACACCGGGGAGCTGTTTTTT.

The V and J genes are TRBV7-9 and TRBJ2-1, with D unclear. The CDR3 has 13 residues. The germline V gene encodes CDR1 SEHNR and CDR2 FQNEAQ (reference sequence). Trimming shortened V by 4 bases and J by 5 bases, and 9 bases separated the two germline ends. DNA for the CDR3: TGTGCCAGCAGCTATGGTCTGAACAATGAGCAGTTCTTC. Translated: CASSYGLNNEQFF.

This clonotype showed up just once. The chain is built from TRBV15 and TRBJ2-7; maybe TRBD1 (6 bases). Trimming pared 3 bases from V and 2 bases from J, leaving 8 bases between. CDR3 length: 13 residues. The germline V gene encodes CDR1 LNHNV and CDR2 YYDKDF (reference sequence). DNA of the CDR3: TGTGCCACCAGCAGGGACAGCCCCTACGAGCAGTACTTC. This gives the protein CATSRDSPYEQYF. The full variable domain, in which reference TRBV15 and TRBJ2-7 provide the parts outside the CDR3, is DAMVIQNPRYQVTQFGKPVTLSCSQTLNHNVMYWYQQKSSQAPKLLFHYYDKDFNNEADTPDNFQSRRPNTSFCFLDIRSPGLGDTAMYLCATSRDSPYEQYFGPGTRLTVT.

This chain joins TRBV20-1 and TRBJ1-1; the D gene is possibly TRBD1 (5 bases). The length of the CDR3 is 15 residues. The V and J ends lost 6 bases and 0 bases respectively, with 17 bases between them. Germline V gives CDR1 DFQATT, CDR2 SNEGSKA (reference sequence). CDR3 sequence: CSARGALNMNTEAFF. As DNA, the CDR3 is TGCAGTGCGCGCGGGGCTCTGAACATGAACACTGAAGCTTTCTTT.

This clonotype was detected once. The genes are TRBV12-3 or TRBV12-4 and TRBJ2-1, with 10 bases fitting TRBD2. V lost 5 bases, J lost 6 bases, and 7 bases stayed unmatched. The CDR3 loop spans 15 amino acids. The CDR3 region has the DNA TGTGCCAGCAGTCAGCGGACTAGCGGATTCAATGAGCAGTTCTTC. It translates to CASSQRTSGFNEQFF.

This chain links TRBV20-1 with TRBJ2-1; TRBD2 matches 9 bases. Germline CDR1 DFQATT, CDR2 SNEGSKA (reference sequence). This CDR3 is built from 16 residues. The V segment lost 1 base and the J segment 5 bases; nucleotides outside the gene matches: 9. The CDR3 coding sequence is TGCAGTGCTAGAGCCCCTGGCGGGAGGGGTCACAATGAGCAGTTCTTC. This gives the protein CSARAPGGRGHNEQFF.

The V gene is TRBV12-5, the J gene TRBJ2-1; 9 nucleotides match TRBD2. The CDR3 contains 17 residues. CDR1 is LGHNT and CDR2 is FRNRAP in the germline V gene. V shed 1 base and J 4 bases; nucleotides not matched to a gene: 8. The CDR3 coding sequence is TGTGCTAGTGGTTTGGCCCCCCGGCTAGCGGGGTACAATGAGCAGTTCTTC. Encoded protein: CASGLAPRLAGYNEQFF.

The chain is built from TRBV29-1 and TRBJ1-1; no clear D. The CDR3 is 11 amino acids. V was clipped by 4 bases and J by 4 bases, with 7 bases between them. The germline V gene encodes CDR1 SQVTM and CDR2 ANQGSEA. CDR3 loop: CSVARGTEAFF. CDR3 nucleotide sequence: TGCAGCGTTGCCCGGGGCACTGAAGCTTTCTTT.

The V call is TRBV20-1, the J call TRBJ1-4; maybe TRBD1 (5 bases). Germline V gene data show CDR1 as DFQATT and CDR2 as SNEGSKA (reference sequence). This CDR3 has 13 residues. The germline V and J ends were trimmed by 6 bases and 8 bases, with 16 bases remaining between them. The CDR3 protein is CSADLGVREKLFF. Written as DNA, the CDR3 is TGCAGTGCCGACCTGGGGGTCCGGGAAAAACTGTTTTTT.

This clonotype was seen a single time. This chain joins TRBV6-1 and TRBJ1-5; tentative D call: TRBD1 (5 bases). Deletions cut 5 bases from V and 7 bases from J, with 12 bases between. The CDR3 covers 13 residues. CDR1 is MNHNS and CDR2 is SASEGT in the germline V gene. The CDR3 loop reads CASSTDQGQPQHF. The DNA of the CDR3 is TGTGCCAGCAGTACCGATCAGGGACAGCCCCAGCATTTT.

The chain combines TRBV30 with TRBJ2-3; 10 nucleotides agree with TRBD2. J gave up 3 bases and V 2 bases, and 2 bases lay outside the gene matches. Germline V gene lookup returns CDR1 GTSNPN and CDR2 SVGIG (reference sequence). The CDR3 loop spans 14 amino acids. CDR3: CAWSSGGVTDTQYF. For the CDR3, the DNA is TGTGCCTGGAGTAGCGGGGGGGTGACAGATACGCAGTATTTT.

The sample holds one count of this clonotype. The chain carries TRBV29-1 and TRBJ2-5; D is uncertain. Germline loops: CDR1 SQVTM, CDR2 ANQGSEA. The CDR3 runs to 13 residues. With 1 base removed from V and 4 bases from J, the gap between germline ends came to 10 bases. The chain's CDR3 is CSVEVSRRETQYF. Written as DNA, the CDR3 is TGCAGCGTTGAAGTTTCCAGGAGAGAGACCCAGTACTTC.

This sequence joins TRBV7-9 and TRBJ2-2; D gene ambiguous. From germline, CDR1 is SEHNR and CDR2 FQNEAQ (reference sequence). The ends were cut back, 5 bases at V and 7 bases at J, with 8 bases in the middle. The CDR3 totals 12 residues. The CDR3: CASSRPLGELFF. For the CDR3, the DNA is TGTGCCAGCAGCCGACCGCTCGGGGAGCTGTTTTTT.

The rearrangement links TRBV30 to TRBJ1-6; D unresolved. Germline V gives CDR1 GTSNPN, CDR2 SVGIG (reference sequence). The CDR3 extends over 16 amino acids. Between the trimmed V and J ends, which lost 0 bases and 2 bases, there was a span of 11 bases. CDR3 in amino acids: CAWSVEGSPYNSPLHF. CDR3 in DNA: TGTGCCTGGAGTGTAGAGGGCAGCCCCTATAATTCACCCCTCCACTTT.

The chain recombines TRBV15 with TRBJ1-5; 8 bases fit TRBD1. The germline V gene encodes CDR1 LNHNV and CDR2 YYDKDF (reference sequence). V gave up 8 bases and J gave up 0 bases; unmatched junction bases: 6. The CDR3 totals 15 residues. The CDR3 reads CATQRDRGSNQPQHF. The CDR3 DNA reads as TGTGCCACCCAGCGCGACAGGGGTAGCAATCAGCCCCAGCATTTT.

The gene calls are TRBV9 and TRBJ2-3; perhaps D is TRBD1 or TRBD2 (5 bases each). CDR1 is SGDLS and CDR2 is YYNGEE in the germline V gene. The CDR3 is 13 residues long. V was shortened by 3 bases and J by 6 bases, with 11 bases between the two germline ends. The CDR3 loop is CASSGGVQDTQYF. CDR3 sequence (DNA): TGTGCCAGCAGCGGAGGGGTTCAGGATACGCAGTATTTT.

This chain connects TRBV7-3 to TRBJ2-1; D is unresolved. The CDR3 contains 12 residues. Trimming left V 5 bases short and J 8 bases short, with 10 bases between. Germline CDR1 reads SGHTA; CDR2 reads FQGTGA. The CDR3 is CASSQLWDEQFF. The CDR3 region has the DNA TGTGCCAGCAGCCAGCTGTGGGATGAGCAGTTCTTC.